This TCR beta chain is drawn from a study of OX40 agonist ivuxolimab in advanced cancers. Looking at the study overall: Therapy given before enrollment (anti-PD-1, anti-PD-L1 or anti-CTLA-4) was allowed, and around 40% had some. General study points: Normalized T-cell clonal expansion was also low in a subset of nonresponders.

Losses at the gene ends were 0 bases for V and 11 bases for J; bases not matched to a gene: 6. This CDR3 spans 13 amino acids. Germline CDR1 and CDR2: SGHRS and YFSETQ. A remark on this clone: The antigen is undetermined.

Clones were read by immunoSEQ multiplex PCR, and TCRdb kept only the in-frame ones, dropping some. The top ten hold about 0.28% of the sample, which has fewer than 120,000 clones, roughly 89% seen once. The rearrangement joins TRBV5-1 to TRBJ1-1, with 8 bases fitting TRBD1. This TCR was recovered from an adult with an advanced solid tumor such as melanoma, head and neck, liver or kidney cancer. The specimen was CD4+ or CD8+ T cells sorted from blood, collected in a trial of the OX40 agonist ivuxolimab. CDR3 sequence: CASSLEVRGHAFF. The DNA of the CDR3 is TGCGCCAGCAGCTTGGAGGTCAGGGGGCACGCTTTCTTT. The entire variable domain, with the rest obtained from reference TRBV5-1 and TRBJ1-1, is as follows: KAGVTQTPRYLIKTRGQQVTLSCSPISGHRSVSWYQQTPGQGLQFLFEYFSETQRNKGNFPGRFSGRQFSNSRSEMNVSTLELGDSALYLCASSLEVRGHAFFGQGTRLTVV.